This entry lists 29 T cell receptor beta chains sequenced from one sample in a study of T cell responses to AZD1222 COVID-19 vaccine. TCRdb's table, derived via immunoSEQ multiplex PCR, lists solely in-frame clones and lacks some. The repertoire holds more than 150,000 clones, over 80% seen once, with 6.1% in the top ten. Sequenced here: peripheral blood, sampled on day 0 of AZD1222 vaccination. Source of these receptors: an adult in good health.

In DNA form, the CDR3 reads TGTGCCAGCAGCCAAGTTGGTACGACGGCAGAAGCTTTCTTT. Protein product: CASSQVGTTAEAFF. The V call is TRBV3-1 (or the pseudogene TRBV3-2), the J call TRBJ1-1; D gene ambiguous. This CDR3 region has 14 residues. The germline V gene has CDR1 LGHDT and CDR2 YNNKEL (reference sequence). Trimming cost V 1 base and J 8 bases, with 14 bases left between them.

The chain uses TRBV7-9 and TRBJ2-5; 15 bases are shared with TRBD2. With 5 bases clipped from V and 5 bases from J, the junction kept 12 bases outside the gene matches. Germline V gives CDR1 SEHNR, CDR2 FQNEAQ (reference sequence). The CDR3 covers 18 residues. The CDR3 sequence is CASSKGLAGGPDGETQYF. CDR3 coding DNA: TGTGCCAGCAGCAAGGGACTAGCGGGAGGCCCTGATGGGGAGACCCAGTACTTC.

This chain joins TRBV14 and TRBJ2-7; TRBD2 matches at 12 bases. The germline V gene encodes CDR1 SGHDN and CDR2 FVKESK. With 6 bases clipped from V and 6 bases from J, the junction kept 9 bases outside the gene matches. This CDR3 has 15 residues. The CDR3 DNA is TGTGCCAGCAGTCATCGGACTAGCGGGATGTTCGAGCAGTACTTC. It specifies CASSHRTSGMFEQYF. The complete variable domain, with remaining parts taken from reference TRBV14 and TRBJ2-7, reads EAGVTQFPSHSVIEKGQTVTLRCDPISGHDNLYWYRRVMGKEIKFLLHFVKESKQDESGMPNNRFLAERTGGTYSTLKVQPAELEDSGVYFCASSHRTSGMFEQYFGPGTRLTVT.

This chain joins TRBV28 and TRBJ1-5, with a tentative D call TRBD1 (5 bases). The CDR3 has 15 amino acids. Trimming left V 4 bases short and J 7 bases short, with 17 bases between. CDR1 is MDHEN and CDR2 is SYDVKM in the germline V gene. CDR3: CASSSRTRVVQPQHF. DNA for the CDR3: TGTGCCAGCAGTTCCCGGACCAGGGTAGTGCAGCCCCAGCATTTT.

The rearrangement joins TRBV6-5 to TRBJ1-1, with 8 bases that match TRBD1. Trimming removed 0 bases from V and 4 bases from J; junction bases left unmatched: 4. Germline CDR1 reads MNHEY; CDR2 reads SVGAGI. The CDR3 extends over 15 amino acids. In DNA form, the CDR3 reads TGTGCCAGCAGTTACTCCATCGGACAGGGCACTGAAGCTTTCTTT. Its translation is CASSYSIGQGTEAFF.

V and J are TRBV28 and TRBJ1-2; D gene uncertain. The ends were cut back, 3 bases at V and 8 bases at J, with 10 bases in the middle. The CDR3 runs 12 residues. Germline V lookup: CDR1 MDHEN, CDR2 SYDVKM. This chain's CDR3 is CASSFINDGYTF. Here the CDR3 DNA reads TGTGCCAGCAGTTTTATAAACGACGGCTACACCTTC.

This sequence joins TRBV14 and TRBJ2-6, with a possible D match to TRBD2 (6 bases). Germline V gene data show CDR1 as SGHDN and CDR2 as FVKESK. The V gene lost 4 bases and the J gene lost 2 bases, with 12 bases spanning the gap. CDR3 length: 16 residues. CDR3 in amino acids: CASSPLWRAGANVLTF. CDR3 coding DNA: TGTGCCAGCAGCCCGCTTTGGAGGGCTGGGGCCAACGTCCTGACTTTC.

J is TRBJ1-5 and V is TRBV6-5, with 7 bases aligning to TRBD1. This CDR3 comprises 14 residues. The J segment lost 5 bases and the V segment lost 6 bases, leaving 7 bases of the junction unmatched. From germline, CDR1 is MNHEY and CDR2 SVGAGI. CDR3 region: CASSLDRADQPQHF. Written as DNA, the CDR3 is TGTGCCAGCAGCCTTGACAGGGCGGATCAGCCCCAGCATTTT.

The gene calls are TRBV28 and TRBJ1-6; D might be TRBD1 (5 bases). With 6 bases removed from V and 14 bases from J, the gap between germline ends came to 20 bases. Germline V gene lookup returns CDR1 MDHEN and CDR2 SYDVKM. The CDR3 is made up of 14 amino acids. The CDR3 loop reads CASRRGPLPASLHF. Here the CDR3 DNA reads TGTGCCAGCAGACGGGGACCGCTACCCGCGTCCCTCCACTTT.

The chain combines TRBV28 with TRBJ2-4, with D perhaps matching TRBD2 (5 bases). Germline CDR1 and CDR2: MDHEN and SYDVKM. The CDR3 covers 17 residues. Trimming stripped 2 bases from V and 3 bases from J, with 17 bases between. The CDR3 bases are TGTGCCAGCAGTTTAGGACCCAGTCTCGGGGACAAAAACATTCAGTACTTC. Translated, it gives CASSLGPSLGDKNIQYF.

The rearrangement joins TRBV3-1 (or the pseudogene TRBV3-2) to TRBJ2-6; D remains ambiguous. The germline V and J ends were trimmed by 2 bases and 0 bases, with 14 bases remaining between them. This CDR3 is 18 amino acids long. Looked up from germline, CDR1 is LGHDT and CDR2 is YNNKEL (reference sequence). The CDR3 DNA sequence: TGTGCCAGCAGCCAAAATTCGCACTTAGGCTCTGGGGCCAACGTCCTGACTTTC. Protein sequence: CASSQNSHLGSGANVLTF.

The chain couples TRBV12-5 to TRBJ2-3, with D possibly being TRBD2 (5 bases). The CDR3 is 13 amino acids. In germline, CDR1 is LGHNT, CDR2 FRNRAP. The germline V and J ends were trimmed by 6 bases and 0 bases, with 7 bases remaining between them. The CDR3 bases are TGTGCTAGTGGGAGCGGAAGCACAGATACGCAGTATTTT. Translation gives CASGSGSTDTQYF. The variable domain in full, with the rest retrieved from reference TRBV12-5 and TRBJ2-3, is DARVTQTPRHKVTEMGQEVTMRCQPILGHNTVFWYRQTMMQGLELLAYFRNRAPLDDSGMPKDRFSAEMPDATLATLKIQPSEPRDSAVYFCASGSGSTDTQYFGPGTRLTVL.

The chain carries TRBV5-6 and TRBJ1-4; TRBD1 aligns across 9 bases. The CDR3 is made up of 16 amino acids. Germline CDR1 SGHDT, CDR2 YYEEEE. The J segment lost 8 bases and the V segment lost 4 bases, leaving 12 bases of the junction unmatched. DNA of the CDR3: TGTGCCAGCAGCAACTTTGGGACAGGGCTGAGCGAAAAACTGTTTTTT. This gives the protein CASSNFGTGLSEKLFF.

The J gene is TRBJ2-2, the V gene TRBV5-8, with 8 bases lining up with TRBD1. CDR3 length: 16 residues. CDR1 is SGHTS and CDR2 is YDEGEE in the germline V gene. V dropped 0 bases and J dropped 5; count of bases not matched to a gene: 6. The CDR3 loop is CASSLGQGAKTGELFF. The CDR3 DNA sequence: TGTGCCAGCAGCTTGGGGCAGGGGGCCAAAACCGGGGAGCTGTTTTTT.

This clone was picked up one time. The V call is TRBV7-9, the J call TRBJ1-2; 8 positions match TRBD1. From germline, CDR1 is SEHNR and CDR2 FQNEAQ (reference sequence). Germline trimming cut 6 bases from V and 5 bases from J; bases unmatched to any gene: 17. The CDR3 runs 17 residues. DNA for the CDR3: TGTGCCAGCAGACCTGGATCAGGGGGCGGTATTACTTATGGCTACACCTTC. Translating gives CASRPGSGGGITYGYTF. The whole variable domain, remainder taken from reference TRBV7-9 and TRBJ1-2, is DTGVSQNPRHKITKRGQNVTFRCDPISEHNRLYWYRQTLGQGPEFLTYFQNEAQLEKSRLLSDRFSAERPKGSFSTLEIQRTEQGDSAMYLCASRPGSGGGITYGYTFGSGTRLTVV.

The gene calls are TRBV18 and TRBJ1-2; weak D call: TRBD1 (5 bases). Looked up from germline, CDR1 is KGHSH and CDR2 is LQKENI. The CDR3 covers 13 residues. Trimming left V 0 bases short and J 4 bases short, with 6 bases between. The CDR3 DNA sequence: TGTGCCAGCTCACCACCAGGGACCTATGGCTACACCTTC. As protein: CASSPPGTYGYTF.

This chain joins TRBV7-9 and TRBJ2-7; 9 nucleotides agree with TRBD1. The CDR3 spans 15 residues. Germline CDR1 reads SEHNR; CDR2 reads FQNEAQ (reference sequence). The J segment lost 2 bases and the V segment lost 4 bases, leaving 6 bases of the junction unmatched. The CDR3 loop is CASSSGTGLPYEQYF. The CDR3 DNA reads TGTGCCAGCAGCTCCGGGACAGGGCTTCCCTACGAGCAGTACTTC.

V and J are TRBV29-1 and TRBJ2-1; D perhaps matches TRBD2 (6 bases). Trimming shortened V by 8 bases and J by 2 bases, and 22 bases separated the two germline ends. The V gene's germline CDR1 is SQVTM and CDR2 ANQGSEA. CDR3 length equals 16 residues. CDR3 region: CSFPAGGAQTYNEQFF. The CDR3 region has the DNA TGCAGCTTCCCGGCCGGGGGAGCCCAAACCTACAATGAGCAGTTCTTC.

The chain uses TRBV29-1 and TRBJ2-5, with a weak D call TRBD1 (6 bases). CDR1 SQVTM and CDR2 ANQGSEA come from the germline V gene. V lost 5 bases, J lost 5 bases, and 15 bases lay in between. This CDR3 spans 13 amino acids. In nucleotides, the CDR3 is TGCAGCGTTATCAGGGGTGGGGCGGAGACCCAGTACTTC. It translates to CSVIRGGAETQYF.

The chain uses TRBV18 and TRBJ2-4; D not resolved. The CDR3 loop spans 16 amino acids. From germline, CDR1 is KGHSH and CDR2 LQKENI. The V gene lost 2 bases and the J gene lost 0 bases, with 11 bases spanning the gap. The CDR3 DNA sequence: TGTGCCAGCTCACCAACCTCGGCACTAGCCAAAAACATTCAGTACTTC. It yields the protein CASSPTSALAKNIQYF.

This clone was picked up many times. The chain links TRBV7-9 to TRBJ2-1, with TRBD1 as a possible D gene (5 bases). From germline, CDR1 is SEHNR and CDR2 FQNEAQ (reference sequence). Trimming shortened V by 8 bases and J by 0 bases, and 17 bases separated the two germline ends. The CDR3 runs to 16 residues. For the CDR3, the DNA is TGTGCCAGCGGGTCCGTGGGGCCCTCCTCCTACAATGAGCAGTTCTTC. As protein: CASGSVGPSSYNEQFF. The full variable domain, completed using reference TRBV7-9 and TRBJ2-1, is DTGVSQNPRHKITKRGQNVTFRCDPISEHNRLYWYRQTLGQGPEFLTYFQNEAQLEKSRLLSDRFSAERPKGSFSTLEIQRTEQGDSAMYLCASGSVGPSSYNEQFFGPGTRLTVL.

The rearrangement uses TRBV28 and TRBJ2-7; TRBD1 matches 8 bases. With V trimmed by 5 bases and J by 6 bases, 6 bases remained unmatched. The CDR3 loop spans 13 amino acids. The germline V gene encodes CDR1 MDHEN and CDR2 SYDVKM. CDR3 DNA: TGTGCCAGCAGTCAGGACAGGGTGGGCGAGCAGTACTTC. Encoded protein: CASSQDRVGEQYF.

The genes are TRBV4-1 and TRBJ2-1, with 10 bases fitting TRBD1. Germline values: CDR1 MGHRA, CDR2 YSYEKL. Losses at the gene ends were 0 bases for V and 9 bases for J; bases not matched to a gene: 8. The CDR3 is 16 amino acids. Written as DNA, the CDR3 is TGCGCCAGCAGCCAAGAGTGGGGACAGGGGCTAAGTGAGCAGTTCTTC. It codes for CASSQEWGQGLSEQFF.

The chain is built from TRBV2 and TRBJ2-2; TRBD2 aligns across 9 bases. V lost 9 bases to trimming and J lost 7 bases; unmatched junction nucleotides: 15. Per germline, CDR1 SNHLY and CDR2 FYNNEI. The CDR3 has 16 amino acids. CDR3 in amino acids: CASSLGREGHVGELFF. CDR3 DNA sequence: TGTGCCAGTAGCCTAGGGCGGGAGGGCCATGTCGGGGAGCTGTTTTTT.

The genes are TRBV18 and TRBJ2-1, with D possibly being TRBD2 (5 bases). Per germline, CDR1 KGHSH and CDR2 LQKENI. The CDR3 is 12 amino acids. The V end lost 3 bases, the J end lost 9 bases, and 9 bases lay between the germline ends. The CDR3 coding sequence is TGTGCCAGCTCACCCCGGGAAGGTGAGCAGTTCTTC. Encoded protein: CASSPREGEQFF.

The chain is built from TRBV5-4 and TRBJ2-7; D perhaps matches TRBD1 (6 bases). Germline values: CDR1 SGHNT, CDR2 YYREEE (reference sequence). Trimming pared 4 bases from V and 2 bases from J, leaving 13 bases between. This CDR3 is 14 amino acids long. For the CDR3, the DNA is TGTGCCAGCAGCCCACCAGGGGTCCCCTACGAGCAGTACTTC. This sequence encodes CASSPPGVPYEQYF.

The chain joins TRBV5-1 to TRBJ2-1, with D uncertain. The CDR3 loop spans 14 amino acids. Trimming took 3 bases from V and 4 from J, leaving 11 bases between them. The germline gives CDR1 SGHRS, CDR2 YFSETQ. This CDR3 reads CASSSAPRYNEQFF. The CDR3, as DNA: TGCGCCAGCAGCTCCGCCCCGAGGTACAATGAGCAGTTCTTC.

This chain joins TRBV5-6 and TRBJ1-5; a possible D gene is TRBD1 (6 bases). V gave up 2 bases and J gave up 3 bases, with 15 bases separating them. The CDR3 length is 16 residues. Germline values: CDR1 SGHDT, CDR2 YYEEEE. In nucleotides, the CDR3 is TGTGCCAGCAGCTTAAGGACTTCAGGGGACAATCAGCCCCAGCATTTT. This encodes CASSLRTSGDNQPQHF.

The chain has TRBV7-2 and TRBJ1-3; 10 bases are a match to TRBD1. With 4 bases clipped from V and 2 bases from J, the junction kept 5 bases outside the gene matches. The CDR3 has 16 amino acids. Germline lookup yields CDR1 SGHTA and CDR2 FQGNSA. The CDR3 reads CASSYRQGAAGNTIYF. CDR3 DNA: TGTGCCAGCAGCTACAGACAGGGGGCGGCTGGAAACACCATATATTTT.